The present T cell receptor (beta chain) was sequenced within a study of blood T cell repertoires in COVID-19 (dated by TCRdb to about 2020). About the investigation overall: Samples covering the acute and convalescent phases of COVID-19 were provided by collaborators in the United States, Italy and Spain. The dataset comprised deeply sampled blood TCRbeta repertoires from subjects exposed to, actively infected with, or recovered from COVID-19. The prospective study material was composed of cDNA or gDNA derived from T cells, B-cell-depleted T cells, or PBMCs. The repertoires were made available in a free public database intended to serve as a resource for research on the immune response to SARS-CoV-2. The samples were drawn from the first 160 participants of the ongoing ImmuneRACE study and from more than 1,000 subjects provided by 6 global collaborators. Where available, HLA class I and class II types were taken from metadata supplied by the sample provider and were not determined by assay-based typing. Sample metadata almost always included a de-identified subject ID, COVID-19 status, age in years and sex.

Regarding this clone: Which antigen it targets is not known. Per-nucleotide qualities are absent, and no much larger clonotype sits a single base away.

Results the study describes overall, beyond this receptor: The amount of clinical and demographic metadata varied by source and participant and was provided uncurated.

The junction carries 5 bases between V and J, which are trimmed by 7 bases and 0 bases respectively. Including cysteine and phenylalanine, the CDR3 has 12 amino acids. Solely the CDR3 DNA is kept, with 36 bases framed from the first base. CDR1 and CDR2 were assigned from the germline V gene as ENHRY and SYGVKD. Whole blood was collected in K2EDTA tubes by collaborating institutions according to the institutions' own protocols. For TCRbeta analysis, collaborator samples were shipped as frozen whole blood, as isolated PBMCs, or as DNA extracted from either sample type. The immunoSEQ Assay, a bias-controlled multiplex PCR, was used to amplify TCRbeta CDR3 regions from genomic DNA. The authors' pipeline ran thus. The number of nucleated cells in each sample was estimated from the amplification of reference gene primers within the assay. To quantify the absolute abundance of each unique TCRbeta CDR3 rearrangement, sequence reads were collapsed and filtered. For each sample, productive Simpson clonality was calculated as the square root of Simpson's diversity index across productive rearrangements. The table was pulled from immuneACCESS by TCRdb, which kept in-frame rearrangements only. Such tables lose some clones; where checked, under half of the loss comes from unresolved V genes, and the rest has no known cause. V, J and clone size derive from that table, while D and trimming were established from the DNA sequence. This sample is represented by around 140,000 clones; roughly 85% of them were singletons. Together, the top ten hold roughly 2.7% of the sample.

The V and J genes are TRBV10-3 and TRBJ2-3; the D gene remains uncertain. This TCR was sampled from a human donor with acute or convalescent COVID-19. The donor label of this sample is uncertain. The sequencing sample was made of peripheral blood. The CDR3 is CAIKASTDTQYF. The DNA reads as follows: TGTGCCATCAAAGCTAGCACAGATACGCAGTATTTT.